What follows is one TCR beta chain and its context. A much larger clone lies one base from this, so it may be a read error. Without the conserved terminal phenylalanine or tryptophan, this CDR3 likely stems from a read error. The data derive from a study of Graves' ophthalmopathy and Graves' hyperthyroidism. In the study overall: The collection of peripheral blood took place at initial diagnosis, before any treatment.

Fresh peripheral blood, roughly 9.8 ml, was the PBMC source. CDR3 regions of TCR beta were amplified from RNA transcripts. RT-PCR in the first round used HTBI primers; a second-round multiplex PCR followed. One entry per CDR3 protein, called by TCRdb with MiXCR from the multiplex PCR reads. This sample has about 390,000 distinct CDR3 sequences, with 15% found just once. The CDR3 loop spans 15 amino acids. Trimming left V 3 bases short and J 0 bases short, with 12 bases between. Per germline, CDR1 DFQATT and CDR2 SNEGSKA (reference sequence). The chain links TRBV20-1 to TRBJ1-3, with D maybe TRBD1 (5 bases). The sequence derives from a young woman with stable Graves' hyperthyroidism. Sequencing was done on a sample of peripheral blood. The CDR3 is CSASLPGISGNTIYL. CDR3 nucleotides: TGCAGTGCTAGTCTCCCAGGGATCTCTGGAAACACCATATATTTG.